The present entry profiles one T cell receptor beta chain with its context. Antigen: not known. Time point of the sample: newly diagnosed GD, antithyroid drugs for less than 3 months. PBMCs provided the RNA from which the TCR library was made. Construction of TCR beta libraries relied on iRepertoire HTBI primers and on Arm-PCR targeting CDR3 regions. TCRdb re-derived calls from the multiplex PCR reads in MiXCR, one entry per CDR3 protein. Altogether hundreds of thousands of distinct CDR3 sequences are present, about a sixth being singletons, with the ten largest covering less than 40%. The sample comes from a study of regulatory T cells in long-lasting Graves disease. Findings and caveats of the study: Analysis covered peripheral blood alone, not thyroid tissue. Limited samples may have lowered accuracy.

The TCR originated in a female donor with Graves disease. Sequencing was performed on peripheral blood mononuclear cells (PBMCs), taken at new diagnosis, from a patient treated with antithyroid drugs.

The CDR3 DNA sequence: TGTGCCAGCAGCTTAGCATCGACAAGCAATCAGCCCCAGCATTTT. Encoded protein: CASSLASTSNQPQHF. The chain links TRBV7-8 to TRBJ1-5; D gene ambiguous. Germline-derived CDR1 and CDR2 are SGHVS and FQNEAQ. The CDR3 has 15 residues. Trimming shortened V by 0 bases and J by 1 base, and 7 bases separated the two germline ends.